Listed here are 23 T cell receptor beta chains from one sample, sequenced in a study of OX40 agonist ivuxolimab in advanced cancers. Here immunoSEQ multiplex PCR was the method, and the copy in TCRdb shows in-frame clones only, minus some. This sample yields just under 85,000 clones, of which around 85% are seen a single time; roughly 6.6% belongs to the top ten. The starting material was CD4+ or CD8+ T cells sorted from blood, obtained in a trial of the OX40 agonist ivuxolimab. These receptors were obtained from an adult with an advanced solid tumor such as melanoma, head and neck, liver or kidney cancer.

Concerning this clone: Other DNA sequences in this sample translate to the same CDR3. The chain has TRBV7-9 and TRBJ1-3; TRBD1 aligns across 10 bases. There are 16 residues in the CDR3. V lost 1 base and J lost 2; bases outside the gene matches: 2. Per germline, CDR1 SEHNR and CDR2 FQNEAQ (reference sequence). The CDR3 sequence is CASSLVGQGTGNTIYF. In nucleotides, the CDR3 is TGTGCCAGCAGCTTAGTGGGACAGGGGACTGGAAACACCATATATTTT.

As DNA, the CDR3 is TGTGCCTGGAGTGTACTAGACAGGGGATCAGGTCAGCCCCAGCATTTT. Translated, it gives CAWSVLDRGSGQPQHF. This chain links TRBV30 with TRBJ1-5; 8 bases match TRBD1. This CDR3 region has 16 residues. V was clipped by 0 bases and J by 6 bases; unmatched bases: 10. In germline, CDR1 is GTSNPN, CDR2 SVGIG (reference sequence).

The chain recombines TRBV5-6 with TRBJ1-6, with D possibly TRBD1 on 6 matching bases. Germline CDR1 is SGHDT and CDR2 is YYEEEE. This CDR3 region has 15 residues. The germline V and J ends were trimmed by 1 base and 3 bases, with 8 bases remaining between them. As DNA, the CDR3 is TGTGCCAGCAGCTTGAGGGGGGTCTATAATTCACCCCTCCACTTT. Translated: CASSLRGVYNSPLHF. The whole variable domain, filled in from reference TRBV5-6 and TRBJ1-6, reads DAGVTQSPTHLIKTRGQQVTLRCSPKSGHDTVSWYQQALGQGPQFIFQYYEEEERQRGNFPDRFSGHQFPNYSSELNVNALLLGDSALYLCASSLRGVYNSPLHFGNGTRLTVT.

The chain is built from TRBV5-1 and TRBJ2-1; D is possibly TRBD2 (6 bases). Trimming cost V 0 bases and J 7 bases, with 17 bases left between them. The CDR3 extends over 16 amino acids. The germline gives CDR1 SGHRS, CDR2 YFSETQ. CDR3 nucleotides: TGCGCCAGCAGCTTGGCGGCTAGCGCGGCAAGGAATGAGCAGTTCTTC. Encoded protein: CASSLAASAARNEQFF.

The rearrangement joins TRBV6-5 to TRBJ2-7; D not resolved. V lost 6 bases, J lost 1 base, and 13 bases lay in between. The germline V gene encodes CDR1 MNHEY and CDR2 SVGAGI. This CDR3 spans 14 amino acids. The CDR3 region is CASRKGGSSYEQYF. The CDR3 DNA reads as TGTGCCAGCAGAAAAGGCGGATCTTCCTACGAGCAGTACTTC.

The V and J genes are TRBV7-9 and TRBJ2-5; perhaps TRBD2 as D (5 bases). The CDR3 sequence is 15 residues long. Germline V gene sequence: CDR1 SEHNR, CDR2 FQNEAQ (reference sequence). V was clipped by 4 bases and J by 2 bases, with 14 bases between them. CDR3: CASSSVDYSQETQYF. The CDR3, as DNA: TGTGCCAGCAGCTCCGTCGACTACTCTCAAGAGACCCAGTACTTC.

The chain carries TRBV7-9 and TRBJ1-1; D not resolved. Germline V lookup: CDR1 SEHNR, CDR2 FQNEAQ (reference sequence). The CDR3 has 15 residues. Trimming cost V 1 base and J 0 bases, with 9 bases left between them. CDR3 DNA sequence: TGTGCCAGCAGCTTAGATGTGGGGATGAACACTGAAGCTTTCTTT. Its translation is CASSLDVGMNTEAFF.

The rearrangement uses TRBV5-4 and TRBJ2-3, with D hard to call. The germline V and J ends were trimmed by 5 bases and 6 bases, with 16 bases remaining between them. The CDR3 contains 14 residues. The germline CDR1 and CDR2 sequences are SGHNT and YYREEE (reference sequence). The CDR3: CASSLNGFSDTQYF. In nucleotides, the CDR3 is TGTGCCAGCAGTTTGAACGGTTTCTCGGATACGCAGTATTTT.

The V call is TRBV9, the J call TRBJ2-4; D is unclear. V was cut by 3 bases and J by 0 bases, with 7 bases left in between. The CDR3 spans 14 residues. The germline gives CDR1 SGDLS, CDR2 YYNGEE. The chain's CDR3 is CASSEGLAKNIQYF. The CDR3 nucleotides read TGTGCCAGCAGCGAAGGCCTAGCCAAAAACATTCAGTACTTC. Filled out from reference TRBV9 and TRBJ2-4, the complete variable domain reads DSGVTQTPKHLITATGQRVTLRCSPRSGDLSVYWYQQSLDQGLQFLIQYYNGEERAKGNILERFSAQQFPDLHSELNLSSLELGDSALYFCASSEGLAKNIQYFGAGTRLSVL.

V gene TRBV6-1 combines with J gene TRBJ2-2; perhaps TRBD1 as D (6 bases). The CDR3 consists of 15 residues. V dropped 6 bases and J dropped 2 bases, with 13 bases sitting between them. The germline CDR1 and CDR2 sequences are MNHNS and SASEGT. The CDR3 loop is CASSRDRSNTGELFF. CDR3 in DNA: TGTGCCAGCAGCCGAGACAGGTCCAACACCGGGGAGCTGTTTTTT.

V usage is TRBV2 and J usage is TRBJ2-7; D unresolved. The V gene lost 5 bases and the J gene lost 2 bases, with 7 bases spanning the gap. CDR3 length: 12 amino acids. The V gene's germline CDR1 is SNHLY and CDR2 FYNNEI. DNA for the CDR3: TGTGCCAGCAGTCTCACTACCTACGAGCAGTACTTC. Translating gives CASSLTTYEQYF.

This rearrangement joins TRBV2 to TRBJ1-2; 9 bases fit TRBD1. V was pared by 7 bases and J by 8 bases, with 8 bases of the junction left unmatched. The CDR3 is made up of 13 amino acids. Germline V gives CDR1 SNHLY, CDR2 FYNNEI. CDR3 residues: CASKDRGIGGYTF. CDR3 DNA: TGTGCCAGCAAAGACAGGGGGATAGGAGGCTACACCTTC.

Turning to this clone: An end of the junction does not agree with germline; a read error may underlie this. This chain joins TRBV6-1 and TRBJ2-1, with a possible D match to TRBD2 (6 bases). Germline assignment: CDR1 MNHNS and CDR2 SASEGT. This CDR3 is built from 11 residues. The CDR3 DNA sequence: TGTGCCAGCAGTACGGGACTGGGTCGAGTCTTC. Its protein is CASSTGLGRVF.

The chain recombines TRBV7-9 with TRBJ2-2; 10 nucleotides line up with TRBD1. V lost 5 bases and J lost 6; bases outside the gene matches: 6. This CDR3 has 15 residues. Germline-derived CDR1 and CDR2 are SEHNR and FQNEAQ (reference sequence). Written as DNA, the CDR3 is TGTGCCAGCAGCCTCAGACAGGGGGCGTCCGGGGAGCTGTTTTTT. Its protein product is CASSLRQGASGELFF. Drawing the rest from reference TRBV7-9 and TRBJ2-2, the complete variable domain is DTGVSQNPRHKITKRGQNVTFRCDPISEHNRLYWYRQTLGQGPEFLTYFQNEAQLEKSRLLSDRFSAERPKGSFSTLEIQRTEQGDSAMYLCASSLRQGASGELFFGEGSRLTVL.

This clone occurred once. The genes are TRBV6-5 and TRBJ1-5; possible D gene TRBD1, 5 bases. V dropped 8 bases and J dropped 2 bases, with 10 bases sitting between them. Looked up from germline, CDR1 is MNHEY and CDR2 is SVGAGI. The CDR3 length is 13 residues. CDR3 DNA: TGTGCCAGCGGGAGGGGTGGCAATCAGCCCCAGCATTTT. It specifies CASGRGGNQPQHF.

The genes are TRBV7-2 and TRBJ2-1; TRBD2 matches at 10 bases. CDR3 length equals 16 residues. Germline CDR1 is SGHTA and CDR2 is FQGNSA. The trim removed 5 bases at V and 4 bases at J, leaving 8 bases unmatched. CDR3 sequence (DNA): TGTGCCAGCAGCCCTCGGACTAGCGGACTGTACAATGAGCAGTTCTTC. Translating gives CASSPRTSGLYNEQFF. Combining the CDR3 with reference TRBV7-2 and TRBJ2-1 gives the whole variable domain GAGVSQSPSNKVTEKGKDVELRCDPISGHTALYWYRQSLGQGLEFLIYFQGNSAPDKSGLPSDRFSAERTGGSVSTLTIQRTQQEDSAVYLCASSPRTSGLYNEQFFGPGTRLTVL.

This clone has only a few counts. The gene calls are TRBV30 and TRBJ1-5; 8 positions agree with TRBD1. The ends lost 1 base at V and 4 bases at J; junction bases unmatched: 0. CDR1 GTSNPN and CDR2 SVGIG come from the germline V gene (reference sequence). CDR3 length: 13 residues. This CDR3 reads CAWSGTGNQPQHF. The CDR3 DNA sequence: TGTGCCTGGAGTGGGACAGGGAATCAGCCCCAGCATTTT. The full variable domain, with the rest looked up from reference TRBV30 and TRBJ1-5, is SQTIHQWPATLVQPVGSPLSLECTVEGTSNPNLYWYRQAAGRGLQLLFYSVGIGQISSEVPQNLSASRPQDRQFILSSKKLLLSDSGFYLCAWSGTGNQPQHFGDGTRLSIL.

The chain joins TRBV7-9 to TRBJ2-5; 7 nucleotides align to TRBD2. V lost 4 bases and J lost 4; bases outside the gene matches: 9. This CDR3 contains 15 residues. Germline values: CDR1 SEHNR, CDR2 FQNEAQ (reference sequence). The CDR3 coding sequence is TGTGCCAGCAGCTCAGGGAGGGGCGGAGTAGAGACCCAGTACTTC. This codes for CASSSGRGGVETQYF.

This sequence joins TRBV29-1 and TRBJ1-1; 7 positions match TRBD1. From germline, CDR1 is SQVTM and CDR2 ANQGSEA. CDR3 size: 13 residues. V lost 4 bases to trimming and J lost 0 bases; unmatched junction nucleotides: 2. The chain's CDR3 is CSVGGQMNTEAFF. DNA for the CDR3: TGCAGCGTTGGGGGACAGATGAACACTGAAGCTTTCTTT.

This chain joins TRBV2 and TRBJ1-5; D perhaps matches TRBD1 (5 bases). Trimming took off 7 bases at V and 0 bases at J, with 10 bases between the two ends. The germline V gene encodes CDR1 SNHLY and CDR2 FYNNEI. This CDR3 spans 14 amino acids. The CDR3 loop is CASTSGDSNQPQHF. In nucleotides, the CDR3 is TGTGCCAGCACTTCGGGGGATAGCAATCAGCCCCAGCATTTT.

The chain carries TRBV11-2 and TRBJ2-2; D unresolved. The germline V gene has CDR1 SGHAT and CDR2 FQNNGV. CDR3 size: 14 residues. Trimming pared 0 bases from V and 5 bases from J, leaving 7 bases between. CDR3 in amino acids: CASSLEGWTGELFF. CDR3 coding DNA: TGTGCCAGCAGCTTAGAGGGATGGACCGGGGAGCTGTTTTTT.

The J gene is TRBJ2-7, the V gene TRBV30; possibly TRBD2 for D (6 bases). The CDR3 contains 15 residues. The germline V gene has CDR1 GTSNPN and CDR2 SVGIG (reference sequence). The V gene lost 4 bases and the J gene lost 4 bases, with 20 bases spanning the gap. The DNA for the CDR3 is TGTGCCTGGACCCCCGTGGGGGGTGTGGGGTACGAGCAGTACTTC. Translating it yields CAWTPVGGVGYEQYF.

J is TRBJ1-5 and V is TRBV30, with D possibly being TRBD1 (5 bases). Looked up from germline, CDR1 is GTSNPN and CDR2 is SVGIG (reference sequence). CDR3 length: 13 amino acids. V lost 0 bases and J lost 7, with 10 bases in between. The CDR3 DNA follows: TGTGCCTGGAGTGTATTCCGGGGCCAGCCCCAGCATTTT. Amino acids: CAWSVFRGQPQHF.